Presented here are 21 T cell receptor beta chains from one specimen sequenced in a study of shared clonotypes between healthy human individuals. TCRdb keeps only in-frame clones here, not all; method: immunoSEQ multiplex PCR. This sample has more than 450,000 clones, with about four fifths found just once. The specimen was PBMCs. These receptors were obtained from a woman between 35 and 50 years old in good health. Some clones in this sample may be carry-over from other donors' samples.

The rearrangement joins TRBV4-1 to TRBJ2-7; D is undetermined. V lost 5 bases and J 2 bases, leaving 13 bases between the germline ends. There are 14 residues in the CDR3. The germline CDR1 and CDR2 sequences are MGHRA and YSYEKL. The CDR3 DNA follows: TGCGCCAGCAGCGCACTCCTCCTTCCCTACGAGCAGTACTTC. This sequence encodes CASSALLLPYEQYF.

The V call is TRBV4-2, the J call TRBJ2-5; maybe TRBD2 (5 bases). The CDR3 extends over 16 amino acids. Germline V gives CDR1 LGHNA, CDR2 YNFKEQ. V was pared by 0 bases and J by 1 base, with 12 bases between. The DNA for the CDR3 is TGTGCCAGCAGCCAAGATATCCGGAGGTCCCAAGAGACCCAGTACTTC. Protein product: CASSQDIRRSQETQYF.

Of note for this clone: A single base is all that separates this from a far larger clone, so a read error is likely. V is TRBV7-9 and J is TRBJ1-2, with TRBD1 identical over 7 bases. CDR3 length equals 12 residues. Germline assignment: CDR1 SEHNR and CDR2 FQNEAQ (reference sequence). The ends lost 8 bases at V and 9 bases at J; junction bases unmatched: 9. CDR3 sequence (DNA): TGTGCCAGCGGCGTCGGACAGGCTAGCTACACCTTC. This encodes CASGVGQASYTF.

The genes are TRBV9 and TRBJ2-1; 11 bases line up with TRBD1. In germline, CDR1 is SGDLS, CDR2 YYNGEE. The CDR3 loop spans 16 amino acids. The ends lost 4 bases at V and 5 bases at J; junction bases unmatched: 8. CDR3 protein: CASSNPPGQGDNEQFF. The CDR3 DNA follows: TGTGCCAGCAGCAACCCTCCGGGACAGGGGGACAATGAGCAGTTCTTC.

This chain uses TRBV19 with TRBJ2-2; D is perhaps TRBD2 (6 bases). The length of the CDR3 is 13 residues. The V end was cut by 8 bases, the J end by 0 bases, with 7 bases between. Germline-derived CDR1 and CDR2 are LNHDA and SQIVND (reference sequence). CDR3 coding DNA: TGTGCCAGTGGCGGGACGAACACCGGGGAGCTGTTTTTT. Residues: CASGGTNTGELFF.

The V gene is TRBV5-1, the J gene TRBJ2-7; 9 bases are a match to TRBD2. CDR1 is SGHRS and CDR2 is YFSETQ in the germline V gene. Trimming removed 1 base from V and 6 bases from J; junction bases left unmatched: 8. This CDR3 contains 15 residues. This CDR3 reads CASSLTAGGPLEQYF. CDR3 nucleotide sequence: TGCGCCAGCAGCTTGACAGCGGGAGGCCCTCTCGAGCAGTACTTC.

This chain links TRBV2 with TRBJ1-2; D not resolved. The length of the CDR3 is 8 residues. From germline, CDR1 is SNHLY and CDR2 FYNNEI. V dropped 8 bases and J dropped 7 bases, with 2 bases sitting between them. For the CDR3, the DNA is TGTGCCAGCGGTGGCTACACCTTC. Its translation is CASGGYTF.

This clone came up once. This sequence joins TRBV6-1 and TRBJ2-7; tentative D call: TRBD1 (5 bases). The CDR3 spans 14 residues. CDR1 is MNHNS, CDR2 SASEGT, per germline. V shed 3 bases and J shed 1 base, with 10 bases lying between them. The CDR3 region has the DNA TGTGCCAGCAGTGATTGGGCAGGGTCCTACGAGCAGTACTTC. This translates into CASSDWAGSYEQYF.

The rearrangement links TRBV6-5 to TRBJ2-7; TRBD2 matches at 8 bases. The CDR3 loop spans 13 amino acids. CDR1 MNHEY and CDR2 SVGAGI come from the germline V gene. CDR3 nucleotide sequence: TGTGGCACCGGGAGGGGACGTAATGACGAGCAGTACTTC. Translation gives CGTGRGRNDEQYF.

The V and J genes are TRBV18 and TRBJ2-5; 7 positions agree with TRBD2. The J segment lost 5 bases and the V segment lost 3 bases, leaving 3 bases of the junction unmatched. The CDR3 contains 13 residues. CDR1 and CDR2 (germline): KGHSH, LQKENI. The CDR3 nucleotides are TGTGCCAGCTCACCGGGAGGGGACGAGACCCAGTACTTC. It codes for CASSPGGDETQYF.

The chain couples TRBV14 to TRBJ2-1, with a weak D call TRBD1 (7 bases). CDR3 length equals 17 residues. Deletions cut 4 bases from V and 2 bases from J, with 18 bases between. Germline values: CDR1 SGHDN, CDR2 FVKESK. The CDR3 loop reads CASSLGGRQGPYNEQFF. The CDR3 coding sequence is TGTGCCAGCAGCCTCGGAGGGAGACAGGGACCCTACAATGAGCAGTTCTTC.

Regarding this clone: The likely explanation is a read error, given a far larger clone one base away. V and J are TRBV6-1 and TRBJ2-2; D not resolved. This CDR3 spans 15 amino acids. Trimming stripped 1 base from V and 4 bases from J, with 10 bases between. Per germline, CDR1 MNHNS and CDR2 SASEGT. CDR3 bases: TGTGCCAGCAGTGAAGAAGAAGGAAGCACCGGGGAGCTGTTTTTT. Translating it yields CASSEEEGSTGELFF.

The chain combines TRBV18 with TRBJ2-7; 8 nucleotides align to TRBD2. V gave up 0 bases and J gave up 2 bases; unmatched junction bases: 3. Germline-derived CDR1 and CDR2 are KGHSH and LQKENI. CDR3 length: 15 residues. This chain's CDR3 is CASSPPSGTTYEQYF. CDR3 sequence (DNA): TGTGCCAGCTCACCACCTAGCGGGACCACCTACGAGCAGTACTTC. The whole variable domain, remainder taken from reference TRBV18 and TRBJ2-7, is NAGVMQNPRHLVRRRGQEARLRCSPMKGHSHVYWYRQLPEEGLKFMVYLQKENIIDESGMPKERFSAEFPKEGPSILRIQQVVRGDSAAYFCASSPPSGTTYEQYFGPGTRLTVT.

CDR3 protein: CASSFDPGASNGYTF. Written as DNA, the CDR3 is TGTGCCAGCAGCTTCGACCCCGGGGCTAGCAATGGCTACACCTTC. The chain carries TRBV7-8 and TRBJ1-2; D possibly corresponds to TRBD1 (5 bases). Trimming removed 3 bases at V and 6 bases at J, with 17 bases between. This CDR3 is 15 amino acids long. Germline V gives CDR1 SGHVS, CDR2 FQNEAQ.

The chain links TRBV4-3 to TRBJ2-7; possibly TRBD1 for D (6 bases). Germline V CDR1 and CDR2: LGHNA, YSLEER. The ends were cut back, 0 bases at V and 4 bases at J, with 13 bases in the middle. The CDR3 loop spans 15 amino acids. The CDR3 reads CASSQDFVGGYEQYF. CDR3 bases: TGCGCCAGCAGCCAAGATTTCGTAGGGGGATACGAGCAGTACTTC.

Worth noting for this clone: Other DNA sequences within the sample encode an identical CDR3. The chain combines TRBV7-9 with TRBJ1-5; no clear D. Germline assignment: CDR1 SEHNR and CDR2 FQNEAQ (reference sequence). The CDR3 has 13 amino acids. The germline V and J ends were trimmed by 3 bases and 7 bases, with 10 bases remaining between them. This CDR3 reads CASSLTGGQPQHF. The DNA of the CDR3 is TGTGCCAGCAGCTTGACCGGCGGCCAGCCCCAGCATTTT. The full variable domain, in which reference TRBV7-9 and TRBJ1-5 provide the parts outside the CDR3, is DTGVSQNPRHKITKRGQNVTFRCDPISEHNRLYWYRQTLGQGPEFLTYFQNEAQLEKSRLLSDRFSAERPKGSFSTLEIQRTEQGDSAMYLCASSLTGGQPQHFGDGTRLSIL.

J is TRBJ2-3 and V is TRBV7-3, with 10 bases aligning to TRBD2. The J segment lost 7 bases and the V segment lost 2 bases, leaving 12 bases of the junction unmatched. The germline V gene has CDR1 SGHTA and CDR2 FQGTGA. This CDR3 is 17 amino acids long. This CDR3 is CASSLGRAGGPLNTQYF. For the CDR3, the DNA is TGTGCCAGCAGCTTAGGTCGAGCGGGAGGGCCTTTGAATACGCAGTATTTT.

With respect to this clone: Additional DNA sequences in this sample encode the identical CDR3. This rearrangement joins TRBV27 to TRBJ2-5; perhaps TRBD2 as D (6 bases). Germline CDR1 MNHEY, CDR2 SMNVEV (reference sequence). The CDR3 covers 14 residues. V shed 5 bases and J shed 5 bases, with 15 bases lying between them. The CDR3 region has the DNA TGTGCCAGCAGTCTCGGGACCAGCGGGGAGACCCAGTACTTC. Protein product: CASSLGTSGETQYF.

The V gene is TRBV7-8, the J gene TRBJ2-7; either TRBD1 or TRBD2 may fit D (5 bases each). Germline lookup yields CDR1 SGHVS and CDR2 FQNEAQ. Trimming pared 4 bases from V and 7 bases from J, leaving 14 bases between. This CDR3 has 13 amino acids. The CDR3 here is CASSSPEGTEQYF. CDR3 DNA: TGTGCCAGCAGCTCCCCCGAAGGGACGGAGCAGTACTTC.

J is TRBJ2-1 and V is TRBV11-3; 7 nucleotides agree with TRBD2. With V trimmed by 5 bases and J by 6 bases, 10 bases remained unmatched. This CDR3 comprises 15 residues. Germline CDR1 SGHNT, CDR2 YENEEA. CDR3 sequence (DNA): TGTGCCAGCAGCAGCGGGACGGCCTCTCCCAATGAGCAGTTCTTC. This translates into CASSSGTASPNEQFF.

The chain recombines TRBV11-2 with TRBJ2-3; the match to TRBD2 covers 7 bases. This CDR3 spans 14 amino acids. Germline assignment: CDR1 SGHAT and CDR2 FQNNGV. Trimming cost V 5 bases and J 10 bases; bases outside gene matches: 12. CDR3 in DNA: TGTGCCAGCAGCCCCGAGGTGGAGGCGGGAGCGCAGTATTTT. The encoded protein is CASSPEVEAGAQYF.